This T cell receptor (beta chain) was identified during a study of control samples from healthy donors and cancer patients. This CDR3 spans 13 amino acids. V shed 7 bases, J shed 9 bases, and the junction held 8 bases outside the gene matches. The V gene's germline CDR1 is MNHNY and CDR2 SVGAGI (reference sequence). TCRdb's copy holds only in-frame clones and misses some; the assay was immunoSEQ multiplex PCR. Of over 80,000 clones in the sample, 90% to 95% were seen once. The source is a man aged 25-45 years in good health. The V gene is TRBV6-6, the J gene TRBJ1-5; 8 bases are shared with TRBD1. The sequenced material came from blood. The CDR3: CASIRQGASPQHF. CDR3 nucleotides: TGTGCCAGCATAAGGCAGGGGGCTTCGCCCCAGCATTTT.